The 30 T cell receptor beta chains presented below share a single source sample, sequenced in a study of shared clonotypes between healthy human individuals (dated by TCRdb to between 2020 and 2021). The library was generated by the immunoSEQ multiplex PCR assay. The immuneACCESS repertoire file appears here via TCRdb, limited to in-frame rearrangements. These files lack a portion of the clones; in checked studies, under half of the deficit traces to unresolved V genes, and the cause of the others is not known. This sample is represented by around 1.4 million clones; 98% to 99% of them were singletons. The top ten hold around 0.38% of the sample. The sample was naive CD4+ T cells sorted from blood. The intended sense of this specimen's cell subset or site label: CD45RA+ positively selected. The receptor source for this set is a man aged 25 to 40 in good health.

The chain has TRBV28 and TRBJ1-2; no clear D. Trimming cost V 6 bases and J 8 bases, with 16 bases left between them. CDR1 and CDR2 from the germline V gene are MDHEN and SYDVKM. The CDR3 length is 13 residues. CDR3 amino acids: CASSPSDGRGYTF. DNA of the CDR3: TGTGCCAGCAGCCCCTCGGACGGCCGGGGCTACACCTTC.

The chain is built from TRBV25-1 and TRBJ2-7, with TRBD1 identical over 8 bases. The CDR3 totals 12 residues. V was clipped by 7 bases and J by 3 bases; unmatched bases: 2. The germline V gene encodes CDR1 MGHDK and CDR2 SYGVNS. The CDR3 here is CASTGQVYEQYF. Here the CDR3 DNA reads TGTGCCAGCACGGGACAGGTCTACGAGCAGTACTTC.

The chain is built from TRBV19 and TRBJ2-7; D is unresolved. The germline V and J ends were trimmed by 5 bases and 2 bases, with 10 bases remaining between them. The CDR3 sequence is 13 residues long. Looked up from germline, CDR1 is LNHDA and CDR2 is SQIVND (reference sequence). CDR3 in DNA: TGTGCCAGTAGTCGTCCCGGACCCTACGAGCAGTACTTC. It codes for CASSRPGPYEQYF. The full variable domain, with the rest looked up from reference TRBV19 and TRBJ2-7, is DGGITQSPKYLFRKEGQNVTLSCEQNLNHDAMYWYRQDPGQGLRLIYYSQIVNDFQKGDIAEGYSVSREKKESFPLTVTSAQKNPTAFYLCASSRPGPYEQYFGPGTRLTVT.

The J gene is TRBJ2-1, the V gene TRBV7-6; 7 nucleotides line up with TRBD2. J was trimmed by 4 bases and V by 0 bases; bases with no gene match: 18. CDR3 length equals 20 residues. CDR1 is SGHVS and CDR2 is FNYEAQ in the germline V gene. CDR3 region: CASSLAVGAPLASGYNEQFF. As DNA, the CDR3 is TGTGCCAGCAGCTTAGCGGTCGGGGCACCACTAGCGTCGGGGTACAATGAGCAGTTCTTC.

The rearrangement links TRBV6-6 to TRBJ1-4; D may be TRBD1 (5 bases). Germline-derived CDR1 and CDR2 are MNHNY and SVGAGI (reference sequence). This CDR3 region has 16 residues. Trimming took 2 bases from V and 4 from J, leaving 14 bases between them. CDR3: CASSYQDTAFNEKLFF. Written as DNA, the CDR3 is TGTGCCAGCAGTTACCAGGACACGGCCTTTAATGAAAAACTGTTTTTT.

The rearrangement links TRBV6-6 to TRBJ1-3; D unresolved. CDR1 is MNHNY, CDR2 SVGAGI, per germline (reference sequence). V was shortened by 0 bases and J by 0 bases, with 9 bases between the two germline ends. The CDR3 spans 16 residues. The CDR3: CASSYSKSASGNTIYF. The CDR3 DNA follows: TGTGCCAGCAGTTACTCGAAATCCGCCTCTGGAAACACCATATATTTT.

The chain has TRBV7-2 and TRBJ2-1, with D possibly being TRBD1 or TRBD2 (5 bases each). The V and J ends lost 5 bases and 7 bases respectively, with 12 bases between them. This CDR3 is 13 amino acids long. Germline lookup yields CDR1 SGHTA and CDR2 FQGNSA. The CDR3 sequence: CASSIGTLNEQFF. CDR3 sequence (DNA): TGTGCCAGCAGCATCGGGACCCTTAATGAGCAGTTCTTC. Combining the CDR3 with reference TRBV7-2 and TRBJ2-1 gives the whole variable domain GAGVSQSPSNKVTEKGKDVELRCDPISGHTALYWYRQSLGQGLEFLIYFQGNSAPDKSGLPSDRFSAERTGGSVSTLTIQRTQQEDSAVYLCASSIGTLNEQFFGPGTRLTVL.

The chain couples TRBV6-5 to TRBJ1-2, with TRBD1 matching over 8 bases. V gave up 0 bases and J gave up 5 bases; unmatched junction bases: 5. This CDR3 is 15 amino acids long. Germline CDR1 MNHEY, CDR2 SVGAGI. The CDR3 DNA sequence: TGTGCCAGCAGTTACTCGCCAGGGGGCGGATATGGCTACACCTTC. This sequence encodes CASSYSPGGGYGYTF.

The chain is built from TRBV5-1 and TRBJ2-7; 10 nucleotides agree with TRBD1. From germline, CDR1 is SGHRS and CDR2 YFSETQ. The CDR3 sequence is 16 residues long. Germline trimming cut 0 bases from V and 3 bases from J; bases unmatched to any gene: 6. CDR3 sequence: CASSLVRDRGVYEQYF. CDR3 DNA sequence: TGCGCCAGCAGCTTGGTCCGGGACAGGGGAGTCTACGAGCAGTACTTC.

The chain carries TRBV18 and TRBJ1-5; D is undetermined. The CDR3 totals 15 residues. V was cut by 2 bases and J by 4 bases, with 12 bases left in between. The germline gives CDR1 KGHSH, CDR2 LQKENI. DNA of the CDR3: TGTGCCAGCTCACCATCGGACGGGCCTAATCAGCCCCAGCATTTT. Protein: CASSPSDGPNQPQHF.

The chain employs TRBV28 and TRBJ2-7; no definite D call. Germline V gene data show CDR1 as MDHEN and CDR2 as SYDVKM. CDR3 length: 14 residues. Trimming took 3 bases from V and 2 from J, leaving 11 bases between them. CDR3 amino acids: CASSFLVETYEQYF. The CDR3 DNA follows: TGTGCCAGCAGTTTTTTGGTGGAGACCTACGAGCAGTACTTC.

The chain employs TRBV19 and TRBJ1-4, with 8 bases lining up with TRBD1. The CDR3 runs to 14 residues. Germline loops: CDR1 LNHDA, CDR2 SQIVND (reference sequence). Germline trimming cut 6 bases from V and 12 bases from J; bases unmatched to any gene: 12. CDR3 coding DNA: TGTGCCAGTAGATGGACAGGGCGGAGTTTAGAACTGTTTTTT. Translating gives CASRWTGRSLELFF.

The chain is built from TRBV28 and TRBJ2-2; a possible D gene is TRBD2 (6 bases). Trimming took 2 bases from V and 4 from J, leaving 8 bases between them. Per germline, CDR1 MDHEN and CDR2 SYDVKM. This CDR3 is 14 amino acids long. This chain's CDR3 is CASSLAAGTGELFF. The CDR3 nucleotides are TGTGCCAGCAGTTTAGCAGCGGGCACCGGGGAGCTGTTTTTT.

The chain couples TRBV2 to TRBJ1-1, with 10 bases lining up with TRBD1. J lost 3 bases, V lost 6 bases, and 4 bases had no gene match. Per germline, CDR1 SNHLY and CDR2 FYNNEI. This CDR3 spans 14 amino acids. The DNA for the CDR3 is TGTGCCAGCAGCGGACAGGGGGTTTACACTGAAGCTTTCTTT. As protein: CASSGQGVYTEAFF.

The J gene is TRBJ2-5, the V gene TRBV30; D gene uncertain. Per germline, CDR1 GTSNPN and CDR2 SVGIG (reference sequence). This CDR3 contains 15 residues. The ends were cut back, 4 bases at V and 5 bases at J, with 20 bases in the middle. The chain's CDR3 is CAWNREGLSYETQYF. In DNA, the CDR3 is TGTGCCTGGAACCGCGAAGGGCTCTCGTATGAGACCCAGTACTTC.

V usage is TRBV28 and J usage is TRBJ2-7; 8 bases match TRBD1. CDR1 MDHEN and CDR2 SYDVKM come from the germline V gene. The CDR3 covers 15 residues. V shed 5 bases, J shed 5 bases, and the junction held 11 bases outside the gene matches. CDR3 residues: CASSRGQGSLHEQYF. CDR3 nucleotides: TGTGCCAGCAGTAGAGGACAGGGATCGTTACACGAGCAGTACTTC.

The chain uses TRBV7-2 and TRBJ2-7; 7 nucleotides line up with TRBD2. Trimming took 3 bases from V and 3 from J; bases not matched to a gene: 8. Looked up from germline, CDR1 is SGHTA and CDR2 is FQGNSA. The CDR3 runs to 15 residues. Written as DNA, the CDR3 is TGTGCCAGCAGCTTGGCCCCTAGCGGCGTCTACGAGCAGTACTTC. Amino acid sequence: CASSLAPSGVYEQYF.

This chain uses TRBV6-6 with TRBJ2-5; D may be TRBD1 or TRBD2 (6 bases each). The CDR3 is made up of 12 amino acids. CDR1 and CDR2 (germline): MNHNY, SVGAGI (reference sequence). V lost 6 bases and J lost 4, with 9 bases in between. In DNA, the CDR3 is TGTGCCAGCAGGAAGGGGGGAGAGACCCAGTACTTC. The encoded protein is CASRKGGETQYF.

The rearrangement links TRBV18 to TRBJ2-6; TRBD2 might be the D (5 bases). V lost 1 base to trimming and J lost 2 bases, with 9 bases between them. Per germline, CDR1 KGHSH and CDR2 LQKENI. The length of the CDR3 is 16 residues. The CDR3 nucleotides are TGTGCCAGCTCACCACTCCCCGGGACTGGGGCCAACGTCCTGACTTTC. Its translation is CASSPLPGTGANVLTF. The whole variable domain, remainder taken from reference TRBV18 and TRBJ2-6, is NAGVMQNPRHLVRRRGQEARLRCSPMKGHSHVYWYRQLPEEGLKFMVYLQKENIIDESGMPKERFSAEFPKEGPSILRIQQVVRGDSAAYFCASSPLPGTGANVLTFGAGSRLTVL.

The chain joins TRBV6-1 to TRBJ2-1; D gene uncertain. The CDR3 has 10 amino acids. CDR1 is MNHNS and CDR2 is SASEGT in the germline V gene. The V and J ends lost 6 bases and 5 bases respectively, with 2 bases between them. In DNA form, the CDR3 reads TGTGCCAGCAGCAACAATGAGCAGTTCTTC. This encodes CASSNNEQFF.

This clone was detected once. This sample also contains other DNA sequences that code for the same CDR3. V gene TRBV5-1 combines with J gene TRBJ1-4, with D unclear. This CDR3 region has 14 residues. Per the germline V gene, CDR1 is SGHRS and CDR2 is YFSETQ. Trimming pared 0 bases from V and 8 bases from J, leaving 11 bases between. The CDR3 DNA reads TGCGCCAGCAGCTTGGGGAGGGTTGGGGAAAAACTGTTTTTT. This sequence encodes CASSLGRVGEKLFF.

The chain links TRBV27 to TRBJ1-1; tentatively, D is TRBD1 (6 bases). V was pared by 6 bases and J by 5 bases, with 10 bases between. The CDR3 contains 12 residues. CDR1 and CDR2 from the germline V gene are MNHEY and SMNVEV (reference sequence). This chain's CDR3 is CASRTRGTEAFF. CDR3 nucleotide sequence: TGTGCCAGCAGAACTAGGGGGACTGAAGCTTTCTTT.

Only one count was recorded for this clone. V is TRBV18 and J is TRBJ2-5; either TRBD1 or TRBD2 may supply D (6 bases each). Germline V gene sequence: CDR1 KGHSH, CDR2 LQKENI. The V end was cut by 0 bases, the J end by 5 bases, with 13 bases between. The CDR3 covers 15 residues. The CDR3 reads CASSPPSVGGETQYF. DNA of the CDR3: TGTGCCAGCTCACCACCTTCGGTAGGGGGGGAGACCCAGTACTTC.

The J gene is TRBJ2-7, the V gene TRBV9, with D hard to call. Trimming shortened V by 2 bases and J by 6 bases, and 12 bases separated the two germline ends. The CDR3 covers 13 residues. Germline CDR1 is SGDLS and CDR2 is YYNGEE. CDR3 sequence reads: CASSVQTSSEQYF. CDR3 sequence (DNA): TGTGCCAGCAGCGTTCAAACGTCTTCCGAGCAGTACTTC. The variable domain in full, with the rest retrieved from reference TRBV9 and TRBJ2-7, is DSGVTQTPKHLITATGQRVTLRCSPRSGDLSVYWYQQSLDQGLQFLIQYYNGEERAKGNILERFSAQQFPDLHSELNLSSLELGDSALYFCASSVQTSSEQYFGPGTRLTVT.

This chain joins TRBV5-1 and TRBJ2-5, with D possibly being TRBD1 or TRBD2 (5 bases each). Germline assignment: CDR1 SGHRS and CDR2 YFSETQ. CDR3 length: 14 residues. Deletions cut 6 bases from V and 8 bases from J, with 20 bases between. The DNA of the CDR3 is TGCGCCAGCACCCTAGGACTGGTGAGGGACACCCAGTACTTC. As protein: CASTLGLVRDTQYF.

This clone was detected once. For the CDR3, the DNA is TGTGCCAGCAGTGCCACAACCGGGACACGAGAAAAACTGTTTTTT. Encoded protein: CASSATTGTREKLFF. The chain carries TRBV2 and TRBJ1-4; a possible D gene is TRBD1 (6 bases). CDR1 SNHLY and CDR2 FYNNEI come from the germline V gene. Trimming removed 4 bases from V and 8 bases from J, with 17 bases in between. The CDR3 extends over 15 amino acids.

V and J are TRBV5-8 and TRBJ1-1, with D tentatively TRBD1 (5 bases). Germline loops: CDR1 SGHTS, CDR2 YDEGEE. This CDR3 spans 14 amino acids. With 2 bases removed from V and 5 bases from J, the gap between germline ends came to 13 bases. The CDR3 spells CASSFGQGRTEAFF. CDR3 DNA: TGTGCCAGCAGCTTCGGTCAGGGAAGAACTGAAGCTTTCTTT.

The genes are TRBV9 and TRBJ2-1, with 7 bases lining up with TRBD2. The V gene's germline CDR1 is SGDLS and CDR2 YYNGEE. Germline trimming cut 0 bases from V and 1 base from J; bases unmatched to any gene: 7. This CDR3 comprises 17 residues. The CDR3 DNA reads TGTGCCAGCAGCGTAGAGATAGGACTAGGTTCCTACAATGAGCAGTTCTTC. Amino acid sequence: CASSVEIGLGSYNEQFF.

The chain carries TRBV5-4 and TRBJ2-1; D not certain. V was shortened by 4 bases and J by 8 bases, with 13 bases between the two germline ends. The CDR3 extends over 13 amino acids. Germline-derived CDR1 and CDR2 are SGHNT and YYREEE (reference sequence). CDR3 in amino acids: CASSPPISDEQFF. The CDR3 DNA reads as TGTGCCAGCAGCCCCCCAATCTCTGATGAGCAGTTCTTC.

The chain links TRBV19 to TRBJ1-5, with D possibly TRBD1 on 5 matching bases. The germline V gene encodes CDR1 LNHDA and CDR2 SQIVND (reference sequence). The CDR3 consists of 16 residues. Trimming shortened V by 2 bases and J by 1 base, and 12 bases separated the two germline ends. The CDR3 DNA reads TGTGCCAGTAGTATATCCGGCGGGACCAGCAATCAGCCCCAGCATTTT. Residues: CASSISGGTSNQPQHF.